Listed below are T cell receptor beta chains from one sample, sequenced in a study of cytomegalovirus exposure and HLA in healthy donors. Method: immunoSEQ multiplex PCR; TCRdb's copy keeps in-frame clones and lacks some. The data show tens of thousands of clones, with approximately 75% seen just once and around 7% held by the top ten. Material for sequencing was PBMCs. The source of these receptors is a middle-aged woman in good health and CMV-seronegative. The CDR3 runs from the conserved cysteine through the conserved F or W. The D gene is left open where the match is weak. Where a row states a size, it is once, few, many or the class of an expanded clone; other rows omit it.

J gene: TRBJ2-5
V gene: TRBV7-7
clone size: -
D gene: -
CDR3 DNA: TGTGCTAGCAGCCCGGGACTCCCCCCGGGGGAGACCCAGTACTTC
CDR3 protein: CASSPGLPPGETQYF

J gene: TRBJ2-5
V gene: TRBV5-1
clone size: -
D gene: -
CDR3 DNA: TGCGCCAGCAGCTTGCTAGATCAACAAGAGACCCAGTACTTC
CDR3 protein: CASSLLDQQETQYF

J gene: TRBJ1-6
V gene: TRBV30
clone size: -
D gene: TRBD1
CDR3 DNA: TGTGCCTGGAGTGCCGGGACAGATAATTCACCCCTCCACTTT
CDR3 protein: CAWSAGTDNSPLHF

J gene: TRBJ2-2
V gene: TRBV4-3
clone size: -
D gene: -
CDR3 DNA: TGCGCCAGCAGCCCCTCAGAGGGGGGGGCGACCGGGGAGCTGTTTTTT
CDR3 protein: CASSPSEGGATGELFF

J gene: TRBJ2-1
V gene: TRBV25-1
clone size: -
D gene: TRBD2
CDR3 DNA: TGTGCCAGCAGTGAAGGTGGGAGGGCCAGAGAGCAGTTCTTC
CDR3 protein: CASSEGGRAREQFF

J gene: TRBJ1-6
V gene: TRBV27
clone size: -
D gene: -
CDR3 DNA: TGTGCCAGCCAATATCGGGGCTCCTATAATTCACCCCTCCACTTT
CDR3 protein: CASQYRGSYNSPLHF

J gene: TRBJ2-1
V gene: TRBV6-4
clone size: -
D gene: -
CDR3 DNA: TGTGCCAGCAGTGACGGGACGGGGGGCCATGAGCAGTTCTTC
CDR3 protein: CASSDGTGGHEQFF

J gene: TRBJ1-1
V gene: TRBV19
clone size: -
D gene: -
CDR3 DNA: TGTGCCAGTAGTCAGGGGCTTGGTGAAGCTTTCTTT
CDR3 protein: CASSQGLGEAFF

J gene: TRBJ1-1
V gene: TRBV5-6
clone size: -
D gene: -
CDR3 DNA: TGTGCCAGCAGCGGGGACACCCGAACTGAAGCTTTCTTT
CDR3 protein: CASSGDTRTEAFF

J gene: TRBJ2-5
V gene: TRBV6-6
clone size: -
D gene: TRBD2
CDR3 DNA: TGTGCCAGCCATAGCGGGAGCATAGAGACCCAGTACTTC
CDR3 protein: CASHSGSIETQYF

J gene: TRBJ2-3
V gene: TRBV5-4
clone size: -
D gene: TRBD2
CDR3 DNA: TGTGCCAGCAGCTTGCGGGAGGGCGGCACAGATACGCAGTATTTT
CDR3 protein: CASSLREGGTDTQYF

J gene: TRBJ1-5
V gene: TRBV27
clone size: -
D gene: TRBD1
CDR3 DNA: TGTGCCAGCAGTTTATCGAGAAACAGGGGGAGCAATCAGCCCCAGCATTTT
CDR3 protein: CASSLSRNRGSNQPQHF

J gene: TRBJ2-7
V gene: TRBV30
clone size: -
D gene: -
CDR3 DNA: TGTGCCTGGACCCTAAAGGCCCAGGGCTCCTACGAGCAGTACTTC
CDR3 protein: CAWTLKAQGSYEQYF

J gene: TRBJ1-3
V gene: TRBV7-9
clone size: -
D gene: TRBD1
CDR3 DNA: TGTGCCAGCAGCTCACGATCCGGGACAGGGGCGGACACCATATATTTT
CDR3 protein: CASSSRSGTGADTIYF

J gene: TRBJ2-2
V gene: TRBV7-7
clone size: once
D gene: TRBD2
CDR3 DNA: TGTGCCAGCAGCTTAAATCCCGGGACTAGGTTGGCCGGGGAGCTGTTTTTT
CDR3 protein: CASSLNPGTRLAGELFF

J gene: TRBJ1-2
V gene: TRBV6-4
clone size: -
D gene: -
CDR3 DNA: TGTGCCAGCAGTGACACCCCACAGGCACTCTATGGCTACACCTTC
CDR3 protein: CASSDTPQALYGYTF

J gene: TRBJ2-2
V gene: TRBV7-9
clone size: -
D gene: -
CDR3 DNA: TGTGCCAGCCCTGGCGCGGCTAACACCGGGGAGCTGTTTTTT
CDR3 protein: CASPGAANTGELFF

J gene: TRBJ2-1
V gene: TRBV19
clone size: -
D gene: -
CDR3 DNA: TGTGCCAGTAGTTTCCTAGCTGGCAATGAGCAGTTCTTC
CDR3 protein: CASSFLAGNEQFF

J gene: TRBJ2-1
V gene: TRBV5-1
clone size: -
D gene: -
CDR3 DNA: TGCGCCAGCAGCTTTTTGCTAGGGGACAATGAGCAGTTCTTC
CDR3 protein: CASSFLLGDNEQFF

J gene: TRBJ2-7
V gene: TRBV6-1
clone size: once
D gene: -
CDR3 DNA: TGTGCCAGCAGTGAAGACACCACCTCCTACGAGCAGTACTTC
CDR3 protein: CASSEDTTSYEQYF

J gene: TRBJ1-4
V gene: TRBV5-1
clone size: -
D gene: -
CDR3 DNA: TGCGCCAGCACGCTAGACAGCCCAACTAATGAAAAACTGTTTTTT
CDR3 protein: CASTLDSPTNEKLFF

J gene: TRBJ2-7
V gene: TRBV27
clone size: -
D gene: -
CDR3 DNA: TGTGCCAGCAGACTCGGGCAGGGCTACGAGCAGTACTTC
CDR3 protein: CASRLGQGYEQYF

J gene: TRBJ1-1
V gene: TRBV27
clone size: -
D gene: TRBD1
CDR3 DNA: TGTGCCAGCAGTTCGAGACAGGGGACCACTGAAGCTTTCTTT
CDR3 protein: CASSSRQGTTEAFF

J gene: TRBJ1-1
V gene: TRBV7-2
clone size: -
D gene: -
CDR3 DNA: TGTGCCAGCAAATTCAACTCGGACAGGAACACTGAAGCTTTCTTT
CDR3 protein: CASKFNSDRNTEAFF

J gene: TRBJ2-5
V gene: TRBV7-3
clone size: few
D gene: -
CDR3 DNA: TGTGCCAGCAGCTTATGGGCAGGGGAAGAGACCCAGTACTTC
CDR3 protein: CASSLWAGEETQYF

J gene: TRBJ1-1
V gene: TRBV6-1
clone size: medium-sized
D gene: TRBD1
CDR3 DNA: TGTGCCAGCAGTGCAGTACAGACAGGGATGAACACTGAAGCTTTCTTT
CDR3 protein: CASSAVQTGMNTEAFF

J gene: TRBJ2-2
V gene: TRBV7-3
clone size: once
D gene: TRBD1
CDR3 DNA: TGTGCCAGCAGCTCCCAGGGGGCGCTGACCGGGGAGCTGTTTTTT
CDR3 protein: CASSSQGALTGELFF

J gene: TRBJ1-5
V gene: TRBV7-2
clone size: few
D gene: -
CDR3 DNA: TGTGCCAGCAGCACTCTTCCGGGAGTCAATCAGCCCCAGCATTTT
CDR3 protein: CASSTLPGVNQPQHF

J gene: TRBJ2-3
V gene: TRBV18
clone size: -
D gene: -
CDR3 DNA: TGTGCCAGCTCACCAAGCGGTCCAGATACGCAGTATTTT
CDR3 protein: CASSPSGPDTQYF

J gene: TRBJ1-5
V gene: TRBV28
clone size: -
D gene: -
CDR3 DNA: TGTGCCAGCAACACGGGAGGCCAGCCCCAGCATTTT
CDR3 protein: CASNTGGQPQHF

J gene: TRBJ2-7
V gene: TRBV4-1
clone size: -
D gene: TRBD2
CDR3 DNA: TGCGCCAGCAGCCAAGATGAGAGAGCGGGGAGCTCCTACGAGCAGTACTTC
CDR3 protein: CASSQDERAGSSYEQYF

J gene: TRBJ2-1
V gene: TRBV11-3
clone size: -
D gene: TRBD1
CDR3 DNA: TGTGCCAGCAGCTTCAGGGGGAATGAGCAGTTCTTC
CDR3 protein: CASSFRGNEQFF

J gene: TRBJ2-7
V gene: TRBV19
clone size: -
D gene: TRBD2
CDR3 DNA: TGTGCCAGTAGTGCGGGGGGGTCCTACGAGCAGTACTTC
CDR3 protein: CASSAGGSYEQYF

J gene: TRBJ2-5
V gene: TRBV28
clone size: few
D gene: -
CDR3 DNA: TGTGCCAGCAGTTTGTCAGGACAAGAGACCCAGTACTTC
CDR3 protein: CASSLSGQETQYF

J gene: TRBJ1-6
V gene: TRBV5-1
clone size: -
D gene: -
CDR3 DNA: TGCGCCAGCAGCTTGACAGGGAATAATTCACCCCTCCACTTT
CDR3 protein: CASSLTGNNSPLHF

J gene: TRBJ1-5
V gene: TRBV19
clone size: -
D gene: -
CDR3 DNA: TGTGCCAGTAGTCACAGGGCTGAGGGTCAGCCCCAGCATTTT
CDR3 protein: CASSHRAEGQPQHF

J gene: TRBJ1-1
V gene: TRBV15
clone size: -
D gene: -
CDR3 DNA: TGTGCCACCAGCAGGGGAGGGGTCATGAACACTGAAGCTTTCTTT
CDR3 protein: CATSRGGVMNTEAFF

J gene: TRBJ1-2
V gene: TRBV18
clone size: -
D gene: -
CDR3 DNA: TGTGCCAGCTCACCAGTAGCAGGGGCGCGCTATGGCTACACCTTC
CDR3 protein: CASSPVAGARYGYTF

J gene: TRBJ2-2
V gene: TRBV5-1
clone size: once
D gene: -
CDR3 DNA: TGCGCCAGCAGCCAAAACACCGGGGAGCTGTTTTTT
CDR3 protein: CASSQNTGELFF

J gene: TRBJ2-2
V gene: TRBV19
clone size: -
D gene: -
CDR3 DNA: TGTGCCAGTAGTGTCATGGTAGACGGGGAGCTGTTTTTT
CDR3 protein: CASSVMVDGELFF

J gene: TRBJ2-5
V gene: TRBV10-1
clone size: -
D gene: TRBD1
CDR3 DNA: TGCGCCAGCAGTAGGGACAGGGATGAGACCCAGTACTTC
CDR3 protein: CASSRDRDETQYF

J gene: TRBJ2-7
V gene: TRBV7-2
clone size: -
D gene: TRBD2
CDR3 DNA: TGTGCCAGCAGCTTAGGGGCTAGCGGGAGGGGCGAGCAGTACTTC
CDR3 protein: CASSLGASGRGEQYF

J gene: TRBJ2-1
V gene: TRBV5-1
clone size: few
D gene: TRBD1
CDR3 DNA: TGCGCCAGCAGCCGTCGGACAGGGGCGGCCTACAATGAGCAGTTCTTC
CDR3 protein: CASSRRTGAAYNEQFF

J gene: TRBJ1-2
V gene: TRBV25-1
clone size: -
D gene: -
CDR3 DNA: TGTGCCAGCACCTGGGGGGGGTCCTATGGCTACACCTTC
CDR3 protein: CASTWGGSYGYTF

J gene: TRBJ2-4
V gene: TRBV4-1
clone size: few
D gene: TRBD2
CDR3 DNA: TGCGCCAGCAGCCAAGATCCGGTTGGGACTACACTAGCCAAAAACATTCAGTACTTC
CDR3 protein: CASSQDPVGTTLAKNIQYF

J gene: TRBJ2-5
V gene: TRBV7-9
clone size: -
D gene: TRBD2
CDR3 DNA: TGTGCCAGCAGCTTAGAAGCGGGGTACCAAGAGACCCAGTACTTC
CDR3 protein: CASSLEAGYQETQYF

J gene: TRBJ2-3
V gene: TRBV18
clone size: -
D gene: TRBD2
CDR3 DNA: TGTGCCAGCTCACCACGGCTGGGGGGGTCCAGCACAGATACGCAGTATTTT
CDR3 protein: CASSPRLGGSSTDTQYF

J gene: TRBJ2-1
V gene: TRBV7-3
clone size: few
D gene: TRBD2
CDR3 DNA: TGTGCCAGCAGCTTACGAAGTAGCGGGTACAATGAGCAGTTCTTC
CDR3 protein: CASSLRSSGYNEQFF

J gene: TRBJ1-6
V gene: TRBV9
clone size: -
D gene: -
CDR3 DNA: TGTGCCAGCAGCGTGGCCGGGAGGGATTCACCCCTCCACTTT
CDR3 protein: CASSVAGRDSPLHF

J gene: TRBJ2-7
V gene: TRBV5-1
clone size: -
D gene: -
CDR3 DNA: TGCGCCAGCAGCTCTCCCGGGGGTTCAATGGGTTACGAGCAGTACTTC
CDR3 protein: CASSSPGGSMGYEQYF

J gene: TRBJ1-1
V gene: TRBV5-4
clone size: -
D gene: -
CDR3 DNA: TGTGCCAGCAGTTCAGGACAAGTACCTGAAGCTTTCTTT
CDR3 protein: CASSSGQVPEAFF

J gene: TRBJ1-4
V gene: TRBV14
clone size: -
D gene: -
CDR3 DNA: TGTGCCAGCTCCGACCCCAAGCGAGGTGAAAAACTGTTTTTT
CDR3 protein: CASSDPKRGEKLFF

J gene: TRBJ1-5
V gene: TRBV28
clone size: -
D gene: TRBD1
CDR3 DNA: TGTGCCAGCAGCCTTGGACAGGGTTGGGAGCCCCAGCATTTT
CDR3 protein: CASSLGQGWEPQHF

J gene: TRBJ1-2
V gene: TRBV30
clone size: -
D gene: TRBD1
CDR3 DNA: TGTGCCTGCAGGGGGCGGTGCACCTTC
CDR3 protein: CACRGRCTF

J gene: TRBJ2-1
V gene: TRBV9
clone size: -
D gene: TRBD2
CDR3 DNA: TGTGCCAGCAGCGTATTAAGCGGGGGGGCCGGGAATGAGCAGTTCTTC
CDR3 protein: CASSVLSGGAGNEQFF

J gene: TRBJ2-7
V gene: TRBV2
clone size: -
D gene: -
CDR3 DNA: TGTGCCAGCACAGGAGGGTACGAGCAGTACTTC
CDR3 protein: CASTGGYEQYF

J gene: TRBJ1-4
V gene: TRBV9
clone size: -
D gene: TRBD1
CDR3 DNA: TGTGCCAGCAGCGCTCGGACAGGGGGAAACGGGCATGAAAAACTGTTTTTT
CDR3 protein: CASSARTGGNGHEKLFF

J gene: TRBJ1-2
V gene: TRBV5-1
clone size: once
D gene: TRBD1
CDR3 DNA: TGCGCCAGCAGCCCCGGCCGGACAGGGGACTATGGCTACACCTTC
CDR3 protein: CASSPGRTGDYGYTF

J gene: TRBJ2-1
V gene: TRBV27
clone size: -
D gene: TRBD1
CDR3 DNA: TGTGCCAGCAGTCCGACAGGGGATGAGCAGTTCTTC
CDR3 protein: CASSPTGDEQFF

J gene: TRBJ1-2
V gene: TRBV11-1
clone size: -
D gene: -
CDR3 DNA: TGTGCCAGCAGCTTATTCCAGGGCGCGGATAACTATGGCTACACCTTC
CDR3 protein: CASSLFQGADNYGYTF